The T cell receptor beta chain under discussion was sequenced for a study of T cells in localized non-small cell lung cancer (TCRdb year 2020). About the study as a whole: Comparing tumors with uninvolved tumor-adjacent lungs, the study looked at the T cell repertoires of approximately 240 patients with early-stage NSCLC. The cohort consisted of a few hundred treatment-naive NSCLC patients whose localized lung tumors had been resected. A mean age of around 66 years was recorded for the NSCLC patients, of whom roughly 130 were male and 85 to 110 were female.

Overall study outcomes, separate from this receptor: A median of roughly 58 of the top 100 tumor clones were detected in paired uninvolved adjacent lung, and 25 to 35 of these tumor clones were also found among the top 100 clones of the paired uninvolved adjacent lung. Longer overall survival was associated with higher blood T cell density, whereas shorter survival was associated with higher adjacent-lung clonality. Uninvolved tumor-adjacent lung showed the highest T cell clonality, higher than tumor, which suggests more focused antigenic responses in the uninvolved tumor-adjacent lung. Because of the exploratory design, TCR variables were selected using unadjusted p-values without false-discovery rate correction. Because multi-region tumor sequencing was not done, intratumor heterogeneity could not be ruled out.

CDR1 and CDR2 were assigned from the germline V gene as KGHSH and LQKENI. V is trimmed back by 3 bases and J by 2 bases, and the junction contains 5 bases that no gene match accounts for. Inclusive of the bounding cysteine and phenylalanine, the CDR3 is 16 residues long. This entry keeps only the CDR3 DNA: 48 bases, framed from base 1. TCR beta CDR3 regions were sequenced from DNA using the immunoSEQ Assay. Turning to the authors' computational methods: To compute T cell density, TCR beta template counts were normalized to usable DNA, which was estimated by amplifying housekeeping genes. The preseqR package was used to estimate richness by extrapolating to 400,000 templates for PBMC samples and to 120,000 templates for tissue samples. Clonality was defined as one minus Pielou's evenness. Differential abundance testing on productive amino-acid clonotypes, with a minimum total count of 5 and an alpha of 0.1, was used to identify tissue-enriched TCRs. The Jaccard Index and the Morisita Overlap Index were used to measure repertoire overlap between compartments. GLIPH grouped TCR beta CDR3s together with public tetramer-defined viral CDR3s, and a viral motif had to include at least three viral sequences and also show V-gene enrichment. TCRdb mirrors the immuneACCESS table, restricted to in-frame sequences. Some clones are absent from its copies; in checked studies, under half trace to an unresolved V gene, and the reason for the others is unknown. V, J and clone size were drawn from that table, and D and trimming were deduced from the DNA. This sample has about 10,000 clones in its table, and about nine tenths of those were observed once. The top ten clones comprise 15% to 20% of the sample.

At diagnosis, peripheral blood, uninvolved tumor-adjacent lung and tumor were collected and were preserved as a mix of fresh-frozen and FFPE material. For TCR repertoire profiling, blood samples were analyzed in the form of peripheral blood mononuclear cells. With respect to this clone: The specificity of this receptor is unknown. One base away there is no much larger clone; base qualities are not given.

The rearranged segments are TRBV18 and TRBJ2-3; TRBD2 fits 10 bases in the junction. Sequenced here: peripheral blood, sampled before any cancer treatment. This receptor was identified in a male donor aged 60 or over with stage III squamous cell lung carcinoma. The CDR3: CASSPLSGGVTDTQYF. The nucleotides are TGTGCCAGCTCACCCCTAAGCGGGGGGGTCACAGATACGCAGTATTTT.